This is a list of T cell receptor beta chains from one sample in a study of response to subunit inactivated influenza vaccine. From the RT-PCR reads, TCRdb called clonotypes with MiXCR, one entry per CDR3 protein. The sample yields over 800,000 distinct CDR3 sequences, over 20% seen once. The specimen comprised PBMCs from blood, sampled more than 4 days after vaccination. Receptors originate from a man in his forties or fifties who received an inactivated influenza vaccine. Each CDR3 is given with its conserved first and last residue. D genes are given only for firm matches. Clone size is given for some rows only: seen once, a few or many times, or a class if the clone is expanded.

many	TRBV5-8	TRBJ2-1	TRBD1	CASSVGQASYNEQFF	TGTGCCAGCAGCGTGGGACAGGCTTCCTACAATGAGCAGTTCTTC
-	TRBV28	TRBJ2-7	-	CASRATGTYEQYF	TGTGCCAGCAGGGCGACAGGAACCTACGAGCAGTACTTC
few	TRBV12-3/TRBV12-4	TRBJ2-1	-	CASSSLRAEQFF	TGTGCCAGCAGTTCCTTAAGGGCTGAGCAGTTCTTC
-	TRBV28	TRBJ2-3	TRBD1	CASSTGGRTDTQYF	TGTGCCAGCAGCACAGGGGGGCGGACAGATACGCAGTATTTT
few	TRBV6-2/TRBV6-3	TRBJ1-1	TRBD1	CASSMTGENTEAFF	TGTGCCAGCAGCATGACAGGGGAGAACACTGAAGCTTTCTTT
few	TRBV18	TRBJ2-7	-	CASSPPPGSYEQYF	TGTGCCAGCTCACCACCCCCCGGCTCCTACGAGCAGTACTTC
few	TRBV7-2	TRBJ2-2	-	CASSLGFGYLNTGELFF	TGTGCCAGCAGCTTAGGGTTCGGCTATTTGAACACCGGGGAGCTGTTTTTT
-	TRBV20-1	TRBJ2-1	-	CSAREWGYNEQFF	TGCAGTGCTAGAGAGTGGGGGTACAATGAGCAGTTCTTC
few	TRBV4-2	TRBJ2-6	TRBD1	CASSLTGTDDLTF	TGTGCCAGCAGCCTGACCGGGACAGATGACCTGACTTTC
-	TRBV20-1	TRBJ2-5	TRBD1	CSAYGTGGMETQYF	TGCAGTGCTTACGGGACAGGGGGCATGGAGACCCAGTACTTC
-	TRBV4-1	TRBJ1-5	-	CASSNGGSQPQHF	TGCGCCAGCAGCAACGGGGGGTCTCAGCCCCAGCATTTT
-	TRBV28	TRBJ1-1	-	CASRPPQGMTEAFF	TGTGCCAGCAGGCCCCCTCAGGGAATGACTGAAGCTTTCTTT
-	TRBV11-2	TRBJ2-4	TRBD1	CASSPEGRQGNKDLGKNIQYF	TGTGCCAGCAGCCCCGAGGGGCGACAGGGAAACAAGGATCTCGGCAAAAACATTCAGTACTTC
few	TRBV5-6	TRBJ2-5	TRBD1	CASSLLAGGAYETQYF	TGTGCCAGCAGCTTGTTGGCAGGGGGCGCATACGAGACCCAGTACTTC
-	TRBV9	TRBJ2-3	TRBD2	CASSVGLAGNADTQYF	TGTGCCAGCAGCGTAGGCTTAGCGGGAAACGCAGATACGCAGTATTTT
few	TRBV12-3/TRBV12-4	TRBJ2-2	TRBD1	CASSPSGQKNTGELFF	TGTGCCAGCAGTCCTTCGGGACAGAAGAACACCGGGGAGCTGTTTTTT
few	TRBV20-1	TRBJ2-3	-	CSARVRLGDSSTDTQYF	TGCAGTGCTAGAGTAAGACTGGGGGACTCTAGCACAGATACGCAGTATTTT
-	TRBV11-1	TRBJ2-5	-	CATQRTAKETQYF	TGTGCCACTCAGCGGACAGCCAAAGAGACCCAGTACTTC
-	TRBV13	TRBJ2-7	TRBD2	CASSLGLWTSALSYEQYF	TGTGCCAGCAGCTTAGGGCTATGGACTAGCGCTTTATCCTACGAGCAGTACTTC
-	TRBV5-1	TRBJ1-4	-	CASSQQGRSEKLFF	TGCGCCAGCAGCCAACAGGGAAGGTCTGAAAAACTGTTTTTT
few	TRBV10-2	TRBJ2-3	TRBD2	CASSESTGGGVTQYF	TGCGCCAGCAGTGAGTCGACGGGCGGGGGGGTTACGCAGTATTTT
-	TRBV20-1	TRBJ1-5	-	CSAIGGNQPQHF	TGCAGTGCCATCGGGGGCAATCAGCCCCAGCATTTT
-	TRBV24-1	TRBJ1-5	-	CATSDRGEGIGNQPQHF	TGTGCCACCAGTGATCGGGGCGAAGGGATTGGTAATCAGCCCCAGCATTTT
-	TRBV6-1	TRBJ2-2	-	CASRPGPTNTGELFF	TGTGCCAGCAGACCGGGACCAACGAACACCGGGGAGCTGTTTTTT
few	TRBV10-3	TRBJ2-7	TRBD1	CAIRKTGVDNEQYF	TGTGCCATCAGGAAGACAGGGGTGGATAACGAGCAGTACTTC
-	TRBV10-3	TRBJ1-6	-	CAISELMVDSPLHF	TGTGCCATCAGTGAGTTAATGGTGGATTCACCCCTCCACTTT
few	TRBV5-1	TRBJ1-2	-	CASSLEASYGYTF	TGCGCCAGCAGCTTGGAGGCCAGCTATGGCTACACCTTC
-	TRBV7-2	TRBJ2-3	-	CASSGRTDSSTDTQYF	TGTGCCAGCAGCGGACGGACAGATTCTAGCACAGATACGCAGTATTTT
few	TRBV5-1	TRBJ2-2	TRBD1	CASSEMTGQGSGELFF	TGCGCCAGCAGTGAAATGACCGGACAGGGTTCCGGGGAGCTGTTTTTT